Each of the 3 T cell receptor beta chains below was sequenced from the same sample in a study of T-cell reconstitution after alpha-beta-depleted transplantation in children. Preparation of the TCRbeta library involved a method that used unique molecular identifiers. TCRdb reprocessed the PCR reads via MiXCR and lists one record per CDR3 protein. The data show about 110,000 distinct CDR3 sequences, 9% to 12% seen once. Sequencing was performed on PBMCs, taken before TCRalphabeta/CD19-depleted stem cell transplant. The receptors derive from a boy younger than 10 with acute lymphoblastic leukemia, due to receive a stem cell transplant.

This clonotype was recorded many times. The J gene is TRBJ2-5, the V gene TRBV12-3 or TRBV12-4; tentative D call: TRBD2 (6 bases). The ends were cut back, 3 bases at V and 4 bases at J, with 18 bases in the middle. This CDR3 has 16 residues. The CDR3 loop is CASSFSDGGVLETQYF. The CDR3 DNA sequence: TGTGCCAGCAGTTTCTCTGACGGGGGTGTTCTAGAGACCCAGTACTTC.

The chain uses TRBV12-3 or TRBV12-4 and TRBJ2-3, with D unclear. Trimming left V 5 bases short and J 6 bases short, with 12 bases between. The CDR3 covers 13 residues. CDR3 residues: CASSAFQRDTQYF. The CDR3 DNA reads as TGTGCCAGCAGTGCTTTTCAAAGGGATACGCAGTATTTT.

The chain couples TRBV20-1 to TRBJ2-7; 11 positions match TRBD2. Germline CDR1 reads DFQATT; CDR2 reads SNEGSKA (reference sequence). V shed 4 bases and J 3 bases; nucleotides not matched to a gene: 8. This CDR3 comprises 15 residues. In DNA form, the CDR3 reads TGCAGTGCTACCTCCCGACTAGCGGGGAACTACGAGCAGTACTTC. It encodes CSATSRLAGNYEQYF.